This T cell receptor (beta chain) was sequenced during a study of blood T cells in healthy people across ages. With a J-beta primer mix and a sample-barcoded 5' primer, a second PCR ran 7 to 11 cycles. TCRdb reanalysed the 5' RACE reads using MiXCR and keeps one entry per CDR3 protein. The profile shows about 800,000 distinct CDR3 sequences, about 62% of them singletons. There are 15 residues in the CDR3. The ends lost 10 bases at V and 11 bases at J; junction bases unmatched: 22. Germline-derived CDR1 and CDR2 are ENHRY and SYGVKD. This clonotype showed up just a few times. Its antigen is still unknown. Extracted total RNA amounted to at least 5.5 micrograms for each sample. The study, taken as a whole, reports: The lack of PBMC sorting stopped any conclusive naive versus antigen-experienced comparison. Greater diversity and more naive CD4+ cells were seen in long-lived donors than in aged donors. Correlation between TCR beta diversity and naive T cell percentage was strong.

The sample was blood. The chain employs TRBV10-3 and TRBJ2-5; 7 nucleotides agree with TRBD2. The origin of this receptor is a young man in good health. The CDR3 sequence is CASKRGVGVSGEQYF. CDR3 bases: TGTGCCAGCAAACGGGGGGTTGGTGTGTCGGGGGAGCAGTACTTC.